This T cell receptor (beta chain) emerged from a study of blood T cell repertoires in COVID-19. Authors' processing steps: Estimation of nucleated cell counts was performed using reference gene primer amplification. Assay used: immunoSEQ multiplex PCR; TCRdb lists only in-frame clones, some missing. The V and J calls and clone size come from that table; D and trimming were worked out from the DNA. The sample yields under 250,000 clones, around 82% seen once. CDR1 and CDR2 from the germline V gene are SNHLY and FYNNEI. The CDR3 runs to 12 residues. Trimming removed 5 bases at V and 6 bases at J, with 11 bases between.

The chain carries TRBV2 and TRBJ2-7; perhaps TRBD1 as D (5 bases). The TCR originated in a man between 40 and 49 years old with active or convalescent COVID-19. Sequenced input: peripheral blood. The chain's CDR3 is CASSSQGAEQYF. CDR3 bases: TGTGCCAGCAGTAGCCAGGGTGCCGAGCAGTACTTC.